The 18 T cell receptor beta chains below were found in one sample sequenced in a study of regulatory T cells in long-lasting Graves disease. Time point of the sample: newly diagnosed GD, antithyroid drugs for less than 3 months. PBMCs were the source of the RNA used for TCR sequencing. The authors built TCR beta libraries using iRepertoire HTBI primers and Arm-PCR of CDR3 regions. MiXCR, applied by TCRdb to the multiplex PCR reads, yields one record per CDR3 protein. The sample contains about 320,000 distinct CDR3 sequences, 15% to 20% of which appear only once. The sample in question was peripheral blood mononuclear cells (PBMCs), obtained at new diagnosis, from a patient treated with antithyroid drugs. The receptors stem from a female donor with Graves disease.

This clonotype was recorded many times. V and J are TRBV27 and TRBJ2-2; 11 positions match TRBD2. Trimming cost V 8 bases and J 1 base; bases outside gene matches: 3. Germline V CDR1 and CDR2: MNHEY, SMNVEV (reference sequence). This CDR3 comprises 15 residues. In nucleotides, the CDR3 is TGTGCCAGCGAGGGGACTAGCGGGAACACCGGGGAGCTGTTTTTT. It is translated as CASEGTSGNTGELFF.

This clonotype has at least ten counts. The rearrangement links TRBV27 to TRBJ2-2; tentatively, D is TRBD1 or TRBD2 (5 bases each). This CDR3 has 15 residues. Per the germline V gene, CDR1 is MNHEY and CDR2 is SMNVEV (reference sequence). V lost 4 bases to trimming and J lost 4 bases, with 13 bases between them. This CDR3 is CASSYGPGATGELFF. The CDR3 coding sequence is TGTGCCAGCAGTTACGGTCCCGGGGCCACCGGGGAGCTGTTTTTT.

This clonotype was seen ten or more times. CDR3 sequence reads: CASSFLTGFQPQHF. CDR3 sequence (DNA): TGTGCCAGCAGTTTCTTGACAGGGTTTCAGCCCCAGCATTTT. This chain links TRBV28 with TRBJ1-5; 7 bases align to TRBD1. This CDR3 is built from 14 residues. The germline CDR1 and CDR2 sequences are MDHEN and SYDVKM. J gave up 6 bases and V 3 bases, and 5 bases lay outside the gene matches.

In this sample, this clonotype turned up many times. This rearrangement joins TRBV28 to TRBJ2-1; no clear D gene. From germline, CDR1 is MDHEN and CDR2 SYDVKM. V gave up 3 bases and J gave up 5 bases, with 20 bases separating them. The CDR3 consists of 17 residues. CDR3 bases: TGTGCCAGCAGTTTCCGAACCTTTCAGGCTGATAACAATGAGCAGTTCTTC. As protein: CASSFRTFQADNNEQFF.

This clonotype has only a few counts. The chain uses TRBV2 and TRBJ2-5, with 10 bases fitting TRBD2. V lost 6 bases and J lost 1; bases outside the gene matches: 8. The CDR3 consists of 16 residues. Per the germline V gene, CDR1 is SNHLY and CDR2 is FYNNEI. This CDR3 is CASSSYWTSGQETQYF. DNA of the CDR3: TGTGCCAGCAGCTCATACTGGACTAGCGGCCAAGAGACCCAGTACTTC.

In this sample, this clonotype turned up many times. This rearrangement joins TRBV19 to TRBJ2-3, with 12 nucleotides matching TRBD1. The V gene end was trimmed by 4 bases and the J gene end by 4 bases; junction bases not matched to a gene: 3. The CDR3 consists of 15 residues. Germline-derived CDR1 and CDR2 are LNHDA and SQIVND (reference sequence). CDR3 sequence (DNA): TGTGCCAGTAGTACGGGGACAGGGGGCGCAGATACGCAGTATTTT. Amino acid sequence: CASSTGTGGADTQYF.

CDR3 in amino acids: CASSWDRGINEQFF. CDR3 DNA sequence: TGCGCCAGCAGCTGGGACAGGGGGATCAATGAGCAGTTCTTC. The chain employs TRBV5-1 and TRBJ2-1, with 11 bases matching TRBD1. Trimming took 3 bases from V and 6 from J; bases not matched to a gene: 2. The CDR3 is made up of 14 amino acids. Germline V gives CDR1 SGHRS, CDR2 YFSETQ. The full variable domain, rest sourced from reference TRBV5-1 and TRBJ2-1, is KAGVTQTPRYLIKTRGQQVTLSCSPISGHRSVSWYQQTPGQGLQFLFEYFSETQRNKGNFPGRFSGRQFSNSRSEMNVSTLELGDSALYLCASSWDRGINEQFFGPGTRLTVL.

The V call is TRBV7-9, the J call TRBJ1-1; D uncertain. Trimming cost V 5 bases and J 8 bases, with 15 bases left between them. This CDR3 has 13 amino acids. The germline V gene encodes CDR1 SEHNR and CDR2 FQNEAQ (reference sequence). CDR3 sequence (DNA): TGTGCCAGCAGCCCGAGCGGGAAAGTAGAAGCTTTCTTT. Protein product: CASSPSGKVEAFF.

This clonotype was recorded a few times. The CDR3 here is CASSSTSFPGQGSLYSNQPQHF. The CDR3 region has the DNA TGTGCCAGCAGCTCCACATCCTTTCCGGGACAGGGAAGCCTTTATAGCAATCAGCCCCAGCATTTT. The chain joins TRBV7-8 to TRBJ1-5, with 9 bases that match TRBD1. The J segment lost 0 bases and the V segment lost 4 bases, leaving 22 bases of the junction unmatched. CDR3 length: 22 amino acids. Germline assignment: CDR1 SGHVS and CDR2 FQNEAQ. Looking up the rest from reference TRBV7-8 and TRBJ1-5 gives the full variable domain: GAGVSQSPRYKVAKRGQDVALRCDPISGHVSLFWYQQALGQGPEFLTYFQNEAQLDKSGLPSDRFFAERPEGSVSTLKIQRTQQEDSAVYLCASSSTSFPGQGSLYSNQPQHFGDGTRLSIL.

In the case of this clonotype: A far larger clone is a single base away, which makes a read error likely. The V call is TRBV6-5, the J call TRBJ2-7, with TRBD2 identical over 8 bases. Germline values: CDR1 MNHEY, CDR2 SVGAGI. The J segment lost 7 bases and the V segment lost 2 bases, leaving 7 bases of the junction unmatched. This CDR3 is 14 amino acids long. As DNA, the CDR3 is TGTGCCAGCAGTTACGGGACTAGTAGCAATGAGCAGTACTTC. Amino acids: CASSYGTSSNEQYF.

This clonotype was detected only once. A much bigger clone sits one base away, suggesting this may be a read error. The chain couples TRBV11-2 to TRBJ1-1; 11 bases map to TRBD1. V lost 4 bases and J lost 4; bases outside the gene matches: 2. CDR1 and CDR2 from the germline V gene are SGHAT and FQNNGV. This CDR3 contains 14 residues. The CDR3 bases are TGTGCCAGCAGCTCCGGGACAGGGGGCACTGAAGCTTTCTTT. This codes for CASSSGTGGTEAFF.

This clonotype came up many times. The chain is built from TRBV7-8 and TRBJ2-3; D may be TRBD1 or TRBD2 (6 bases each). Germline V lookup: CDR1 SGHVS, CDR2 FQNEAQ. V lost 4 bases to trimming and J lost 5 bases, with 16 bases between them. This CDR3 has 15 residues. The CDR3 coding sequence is TGTGCCAGCAGCTCTTATAGGGGGGAAGTAGATACGCAGTATTTT. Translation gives CASSSYRGEVDTQYF.

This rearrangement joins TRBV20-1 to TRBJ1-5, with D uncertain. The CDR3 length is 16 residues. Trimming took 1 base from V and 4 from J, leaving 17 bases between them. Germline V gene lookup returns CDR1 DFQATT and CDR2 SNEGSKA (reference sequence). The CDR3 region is CSARGSTGGRNQPQHF. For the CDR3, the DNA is TGCAGTGCTAGAGGTTCTACCGGAGGGAGAAATCAGCCCCAGCATTTT.

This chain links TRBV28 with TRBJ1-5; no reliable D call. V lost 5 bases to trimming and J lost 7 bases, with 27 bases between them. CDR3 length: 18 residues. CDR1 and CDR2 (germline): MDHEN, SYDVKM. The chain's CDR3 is CASSPPAGLLRPKQPQHF. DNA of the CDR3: TGTGCCAGCAGTCCGCCCGCTGGGTTGCTCCGGCCTAAACAGCCCCAGCATTTT.

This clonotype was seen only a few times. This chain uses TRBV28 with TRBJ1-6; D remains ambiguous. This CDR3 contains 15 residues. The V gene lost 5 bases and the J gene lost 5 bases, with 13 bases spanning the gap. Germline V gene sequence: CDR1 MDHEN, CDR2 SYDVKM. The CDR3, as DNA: TGTGCCAGCAGTACCCGGGTAGGCGATAATTCACCCCTCCACTTT. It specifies CASSTRVGDNSPLHF.

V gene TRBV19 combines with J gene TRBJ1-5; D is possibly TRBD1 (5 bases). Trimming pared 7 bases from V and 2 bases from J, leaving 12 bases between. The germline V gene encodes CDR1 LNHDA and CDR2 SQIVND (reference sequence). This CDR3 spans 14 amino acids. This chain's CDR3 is CASNSGKRNQPQHF. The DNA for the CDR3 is TGTGCCAGTAACTCAGGGAAACGCAATCAGCCCCAGCATTTT.

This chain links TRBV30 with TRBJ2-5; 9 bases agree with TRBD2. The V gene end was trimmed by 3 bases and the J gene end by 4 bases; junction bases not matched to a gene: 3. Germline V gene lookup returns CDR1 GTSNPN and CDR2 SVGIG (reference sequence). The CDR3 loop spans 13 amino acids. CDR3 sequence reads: CAWRGAGGETQYF. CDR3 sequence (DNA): TGTGCCTGGAGAGGAGCGGGAGGAGAGACCCAGTACTTC.

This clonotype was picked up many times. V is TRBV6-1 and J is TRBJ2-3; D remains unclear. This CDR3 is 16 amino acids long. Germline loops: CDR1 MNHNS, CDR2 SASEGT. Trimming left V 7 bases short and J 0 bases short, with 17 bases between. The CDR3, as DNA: TGTGCCAGCACCCCAACGAGGTCAACTAGCACAGATACGCAGTATTTT. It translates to CASTPTRSTSTDTQYF.